This T cell receptor beta chain is from a study of blood T cell repertoires in COVID-19. Study information: Donors in the United States, Italy and Spain gave samples during acute or convalescent COVID-19. The analysed material was cDNA or gDNA that came from T cells, B-cell-depleted T cells, or PBMCs.

CDR3 length: 17 amino acids. Trimming took off 4 bases at V and 0 bases at J, with 18 bases between the two ends. Germline V lookup: CDR1 KGHDR, CDR2 SFDVKD. Source study methods: Cell counts per sample came from amplifying reference gene primers. Assay: immunoSEQ multiplex PCR; the TCRdb copy retains only in-frame clones and omits some. That table furnishes V, J and clone size, whereas the DNA furnished D and trimming. The data show around 190,000 clones, with 70% to 90% seen just once and less than 25% held by the top ten. The material sequenced was peripheral blood. The V and J genes are TRBV24-1 and TRBJ2-7, with D maybe TRBD2 (6 bases). The sequence came from a man between 65 and 80 years old with active or convalescent COVID-19. The DNA of the CDR3 is TGTGCCACCAGTGACCGCCCCCGTGCGGGGTCCTCCTACGAGCAGTACTTC. It translates to CATSDRPRAGSSYEQYF.